This note documents a single T cell receptor beta chain sequence. The data were obtained in a study of sequential checkpoint blockade in melanoma. Study at large: After both sequences, patients received maintenance nivolumab.

Germline lookup yields CDR1 SGHTA and CDR2 FQGTGA. Trimming removed 3 bases at V and 2 bases at J, with 11 bases between. This CDR3 contains 15 residues. Treatment meaning: randomized to nivolumab then ipilimumab (arm A) or the reverse (arm B). TCRdb's table, derived via immunoSEQ multiplex PCR, lists solely in-frame clones and lacks some. The repertoire holds 25,000 to 35,000 clones, 75% to 85% seen once, with around 17% in the top ten. The receptor was isolated from a human donor with melanoma. Source: CD8+ T cells sorted from blood (inferred from file names), taken from a patient given nivolumab and ipilimumab in sequence. This chain joins TRBV7-3 and TRBJ2-1, with D tentatively TRBD2 (6 bases). CDR3 DNA sequence: TGTGCCAGCAGCTTCGCAGGAGGGACCTACAATGAGCAGTTCTTC. Protein sequence: CASSFAGGTYNEQFF.